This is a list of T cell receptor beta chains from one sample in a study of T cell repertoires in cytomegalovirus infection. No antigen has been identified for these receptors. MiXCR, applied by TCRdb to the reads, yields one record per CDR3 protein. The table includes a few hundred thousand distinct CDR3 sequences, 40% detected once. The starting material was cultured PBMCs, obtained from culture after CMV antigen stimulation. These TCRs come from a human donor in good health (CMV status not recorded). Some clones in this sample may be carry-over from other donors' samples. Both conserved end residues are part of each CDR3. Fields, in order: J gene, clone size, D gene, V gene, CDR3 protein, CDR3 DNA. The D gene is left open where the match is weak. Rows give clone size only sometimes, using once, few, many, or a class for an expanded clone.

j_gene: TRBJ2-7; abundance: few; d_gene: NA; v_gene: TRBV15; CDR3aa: CATSRSPGSRGEQYF; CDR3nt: TGTGCCACCAGCAGATCTCCGGGCTCCAGAGGGGAGCAGTACTTC
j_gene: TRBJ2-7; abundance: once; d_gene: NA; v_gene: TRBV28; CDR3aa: CASLAGTGPYEQYF; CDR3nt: TGTGCCAGCCTCGCCGGGACTGGCCCTTACGAGCAGTACTTC
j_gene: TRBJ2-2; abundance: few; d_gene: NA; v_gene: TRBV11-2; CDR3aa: CASSIAITWGSLGGTGELFF; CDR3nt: TGTGCCAGCAGCATAGCAATAACGTGGGGGAGTCTTGGCGGTACCGGGGAGCTGTTTTTT
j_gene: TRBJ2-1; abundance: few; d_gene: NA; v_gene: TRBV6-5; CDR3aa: CASSYFSRVPLPYNEQFF; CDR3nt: TGTGCCAGCAGTTACTTCTCCCGCGTACCCTTACCCTACAATGAGCAGTTCTTC
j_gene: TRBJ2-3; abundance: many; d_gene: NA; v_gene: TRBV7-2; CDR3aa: CASSPPADTQYF; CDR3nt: TGTGCCAGCAGCCCCCCGGCCGATACGCAGTATTTT
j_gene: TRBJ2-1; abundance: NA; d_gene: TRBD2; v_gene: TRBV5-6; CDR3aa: CASSTPPGLADFLSYNEQFF; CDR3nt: TGTGCCAGCAGCACCCCCCCGGGACTAGCGGACTTTCTCTCCTACAATGAGCAGTTCTTC
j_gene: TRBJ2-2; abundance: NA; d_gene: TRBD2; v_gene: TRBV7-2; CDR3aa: CASSFTPPLAGVAGELFF; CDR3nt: TGTGCCAGCAGCTTTACCCCCCCCCTAGCGGGAGTGGCCGGGGAGCTGTTTTTT
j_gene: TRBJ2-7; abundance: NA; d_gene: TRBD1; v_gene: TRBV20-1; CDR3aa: CSASGGRGQGFVEQYF; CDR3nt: TGCAGTGCTAGTGGCGGGCGGGGACAGGGGTTTGTCGAGCAGTACTTC
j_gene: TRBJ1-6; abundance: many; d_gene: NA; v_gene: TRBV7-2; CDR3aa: CASSLTGTAYNSPLHF; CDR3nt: TGTGCCAGCAGCCTTACCGGGACGGCCTATAATTCACCCCTCCACTTT
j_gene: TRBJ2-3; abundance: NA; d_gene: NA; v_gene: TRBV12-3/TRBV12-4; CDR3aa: CASSRDRTEGPDTQYF; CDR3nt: TGTGCCAGCAGCCGCGACCGGACGGAGGGTCCAGATACGCAGTATTTT
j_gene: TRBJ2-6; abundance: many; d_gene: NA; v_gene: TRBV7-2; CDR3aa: CASSLVGDLANVLTF; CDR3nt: TGTGCCAGCAGCTTAGTAGGGGATCTGGCCAACGTCCTGACTTTC
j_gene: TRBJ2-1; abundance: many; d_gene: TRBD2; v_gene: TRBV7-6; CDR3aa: CASSAMSSGGPYNEQFF; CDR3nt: TGTGCCAGCAGCGCTATGTCTAGCGGGGGACCCTACAATGAGCAGTTCTTC
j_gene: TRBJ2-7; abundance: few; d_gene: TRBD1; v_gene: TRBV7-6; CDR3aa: CASSFRDRAHEQYF; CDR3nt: TGTGCCAGCAGCTTTAGGGACAGGGCCCACGAGCAGTACTTC
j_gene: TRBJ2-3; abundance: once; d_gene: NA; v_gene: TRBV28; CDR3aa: CASSLTGPGSTDTQYF; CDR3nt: TGTGCCAGCAGTCTCACGGGCCCTGGGTCCACAGATACGCAGTATTTT
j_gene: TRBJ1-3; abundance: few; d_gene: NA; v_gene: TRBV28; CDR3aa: CASSAGISGNTIYF; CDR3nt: TGTGCCAGCAGTGCAGGCATCTCTGGAAACACCATATATTTT
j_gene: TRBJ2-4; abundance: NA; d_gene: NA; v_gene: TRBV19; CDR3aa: CASSTGDLAKNIQYF; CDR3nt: TGTGCCAGTAGTACAGGGGACCTAGCCAAAAACATTCAGTACTTC
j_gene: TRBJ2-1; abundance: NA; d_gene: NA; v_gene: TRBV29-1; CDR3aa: CSVSSLVTEQFF; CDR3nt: TGCAGCGTTTCCTCACTAGTTACTGAGCAGTTCTTC